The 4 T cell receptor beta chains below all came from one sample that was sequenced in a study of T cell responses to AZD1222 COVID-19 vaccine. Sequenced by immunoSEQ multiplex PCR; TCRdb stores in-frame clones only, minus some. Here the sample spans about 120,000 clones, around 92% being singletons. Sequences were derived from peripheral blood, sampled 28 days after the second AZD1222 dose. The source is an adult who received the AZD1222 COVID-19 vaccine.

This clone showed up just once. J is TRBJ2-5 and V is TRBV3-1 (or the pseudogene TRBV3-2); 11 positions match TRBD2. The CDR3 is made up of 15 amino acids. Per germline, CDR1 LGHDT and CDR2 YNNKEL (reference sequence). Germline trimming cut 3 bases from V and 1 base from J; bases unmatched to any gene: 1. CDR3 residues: CASSQLAGGQETQYF. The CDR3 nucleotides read TGTGCCAGCAGCCAGCTAGCGGGGGGCCAAGAGACCCAGTACTTC.

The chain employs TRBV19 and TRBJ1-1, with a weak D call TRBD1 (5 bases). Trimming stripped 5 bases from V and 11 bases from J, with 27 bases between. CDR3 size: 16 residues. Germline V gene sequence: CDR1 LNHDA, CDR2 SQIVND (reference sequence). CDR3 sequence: CASSQQEQPGPKKAFF. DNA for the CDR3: TGTGCCAGTAGTCAACAGGAGCAACCGGGCCCAAAAAAGGCTTTCTTT.

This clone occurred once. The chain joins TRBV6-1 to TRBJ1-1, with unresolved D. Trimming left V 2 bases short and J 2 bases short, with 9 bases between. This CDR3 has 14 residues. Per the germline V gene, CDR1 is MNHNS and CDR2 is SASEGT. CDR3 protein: CASSELVLNTEAFF. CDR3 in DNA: TGTGCCAGCAGTGAATTGGTCCTTAACACTGAAGCTTTCTTT.

Written as DNA, the CDR3 is TGTGCCAGCAGCTTAGGGACAGGGGATGAAAAACTGTTTTTT. Its protein is CASSLGTGDEKLFF. The chain links TRBV7-9 to TRBJ1-4; TRBD1 matches 9 bases. This CDR3 spans 14 amino acids. Germline CDR1 SEHNR, CDR2 FQNEAQ (reference sequence). Trimming cost V 1 base and J 6 bases; bases outside gene matches: 0. The full variable domain, its missing parts supplied by reference TRBV7-9 and TRBJ1-4, is DTGVSQNPRHKITKRGQNVTFRCDPISEHNRLYWYRQTLGQGPEFLTYFQNEAQLEKSRLLSDRFSAERPKGSFSTLEIQRTEQGDSAMYLCASSLGTGDEKLFFGSGTQLSVL.